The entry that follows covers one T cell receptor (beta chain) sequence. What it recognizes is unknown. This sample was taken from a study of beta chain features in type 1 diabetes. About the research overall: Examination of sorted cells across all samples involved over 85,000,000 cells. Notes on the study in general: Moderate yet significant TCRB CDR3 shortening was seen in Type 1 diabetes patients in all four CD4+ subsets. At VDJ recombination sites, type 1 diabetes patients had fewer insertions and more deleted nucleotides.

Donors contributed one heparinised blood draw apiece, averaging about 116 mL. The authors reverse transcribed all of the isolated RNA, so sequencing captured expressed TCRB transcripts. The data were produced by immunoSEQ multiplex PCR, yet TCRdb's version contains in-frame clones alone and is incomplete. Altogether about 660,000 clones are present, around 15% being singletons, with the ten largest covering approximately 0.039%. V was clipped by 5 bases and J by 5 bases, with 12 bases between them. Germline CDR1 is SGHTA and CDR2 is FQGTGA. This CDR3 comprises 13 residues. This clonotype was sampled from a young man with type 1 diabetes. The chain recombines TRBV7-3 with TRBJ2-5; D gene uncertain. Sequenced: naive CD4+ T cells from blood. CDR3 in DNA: TGTGCCAGCAGCCCTCTGCCCGGGGAGACCCAGTACTTC. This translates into CASSPLPGETQYF.